This TCR beta chain was captured in a study of response to subunit inactivated influenza vaccine (dated by TCRdb to the late 2010s). About the full investigation: Deep quantitative profiling of the T cell receptor repertoire was used in the study to follow responses to a trivalent subunit inactivated influenza vaccine.

The library relied on RT-PCR. The sequencing machine was an Illumina HiSeq 2500. TCRdb trimmed the raw reads at Q25, called clones with MiXCR and kept productive beta chains. Duplicate CDR3 protein sequences are folded into a single record with the most common DNA and genes. Present in this sample are a few hundred thousand distinct CDR3 sequences, more than 7% of which were seen just once. The top ten clones comprise around 14% of the sample. This clonotype was observed many times. The antigen it binds to is not known. Per-base qualities were not stored, and no clone one base away is much larger. CDR1 SGHAT and CDR2 FQNNGV are derived from the germline V gene. Trimming takes 1 base off V and 6 bases off J; junction bases not matched to a gene: 11. The CDR3 numbers 18 residues from cysteine through phenylalanine. Of the read, only the CDR3 DNA is kept; its 54 bases are in frame from base 1. The investigation overall reported the following: It was suggested by the authors that each seasonal influenza vaccination may recruit only a limited number of new T cells.

The origin of this receptor is a man between 50 and 70 years old who received an inactivated influenza vaccine. Donor details come from another sample of the same person, matched by shared clones. Specimen: PBMCs from blood, collected around 25 months after vaccination. The chain was built from TRBV11-2 and TRBJ2-1, with 11 bases matching TRBD2. The CDR3 protein sequence reads: CASSLGVIAGGPRNEQFF. The bases read TGTGCCAGCAGCTTAGGGGTCATAGCGGGGGGGCCCCGCAATGAGCAGTTCTTC. Supplemented by the reference TRBV11-2 and TRBJ2-1 proteins around the CDR3, the complete variable domain is EAGVAQSPRYKIIEKRQSVAFWCNPISGHATLYWYQQILGQGPKLLIQFQNNGVVDDSQLPKDRFSAERLKGVDSTLKIQPAKLEDSAVYLCASSLGVIAGGPRNEQFFGPGTRLTVL.